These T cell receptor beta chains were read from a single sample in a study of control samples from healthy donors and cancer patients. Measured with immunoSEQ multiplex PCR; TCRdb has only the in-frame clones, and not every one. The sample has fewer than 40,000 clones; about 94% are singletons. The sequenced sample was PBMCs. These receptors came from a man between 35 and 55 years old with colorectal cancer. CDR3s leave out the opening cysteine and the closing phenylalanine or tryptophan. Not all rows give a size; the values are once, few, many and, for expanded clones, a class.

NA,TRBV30,AWGGQLNEKLF
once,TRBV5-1,ASSFAGGFYNEQF
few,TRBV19,ASSRVGLYNEQF
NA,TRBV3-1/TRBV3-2,ASSQETGTGYT
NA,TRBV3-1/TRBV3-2,ASSHGGGSGYT
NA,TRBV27,ASSDLPGQPQH
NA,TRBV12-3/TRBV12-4,ASSSQTGYQY
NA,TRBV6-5,ASADTSAHTDTQY
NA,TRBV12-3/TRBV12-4,ASSLVVTGELF
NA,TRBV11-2,ASSLLAQVMNTEAF
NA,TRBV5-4,ASSVTSGKNNEQF
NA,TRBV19,ASSIGTGNNSPLH
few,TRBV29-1,SLRTGREETQY
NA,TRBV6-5,ASSWGRWGYEQY
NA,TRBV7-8,ASSLVRDGGYT
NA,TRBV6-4,ASSAQGYGGYT
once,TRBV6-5,ASSYSNKATKEAF
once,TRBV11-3,ASSQRQGSEKLF
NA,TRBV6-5,ASSRDRGGNQPQH
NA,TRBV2,ASSQQVYEQY
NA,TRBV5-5,ASSGTPPGVSYNEQF
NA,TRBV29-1,SVWEGNLRYGYT
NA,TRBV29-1,SVVRVDGGRGGYT
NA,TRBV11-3,ASSYGQQNTEAF
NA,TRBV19,ASSKGVILDEQF
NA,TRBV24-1,ATSQGARTDTQY
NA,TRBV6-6,ASSRPRTSGGGQGEQF
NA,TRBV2,ASLTTVNSYEQY
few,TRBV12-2,ASRLGGAHTSGSYNEQF
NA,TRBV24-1,ATGGTSTDTQY
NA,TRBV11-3,ASSPRMGTEAF
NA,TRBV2,ASSDERQVGTYSNQPQH
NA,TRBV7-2,ASSLSGASGNTIY
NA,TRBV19,ASSNSARETQY
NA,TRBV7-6,ASSPMTKPQETQY
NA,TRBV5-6,ASSRDGNEQF
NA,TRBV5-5,ASSFLTGLANTGELF
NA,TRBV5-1,ASSPTGAVRQPQH
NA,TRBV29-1,SVGTDAYEQY
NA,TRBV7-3,ASSWGFNTEAF
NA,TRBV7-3,ASSQDRGPSYEQY
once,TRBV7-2,ASKKAGDISGELF
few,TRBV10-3,AISESMGYEQY
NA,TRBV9,ASSPGLAGVDTQY
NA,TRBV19,ASSTTSNQPQH
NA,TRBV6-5,ASSRSEADTQY
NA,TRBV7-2,ASSTYGQGKADTQY
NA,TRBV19,ASFSKGVNTEAF
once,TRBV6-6,ASSLTSGSSYEQY
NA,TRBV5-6,ASSFRVPGNTIY
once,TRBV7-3,ASSVQGASGNTIY